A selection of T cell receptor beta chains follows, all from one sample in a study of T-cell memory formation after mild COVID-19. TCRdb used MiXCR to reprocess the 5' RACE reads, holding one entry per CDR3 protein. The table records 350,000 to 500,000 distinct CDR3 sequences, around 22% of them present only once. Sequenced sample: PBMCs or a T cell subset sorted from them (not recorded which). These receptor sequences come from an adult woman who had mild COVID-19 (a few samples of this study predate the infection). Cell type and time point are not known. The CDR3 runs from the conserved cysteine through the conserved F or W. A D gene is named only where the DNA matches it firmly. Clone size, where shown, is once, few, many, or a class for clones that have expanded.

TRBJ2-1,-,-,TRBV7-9,TGTGCCAGCAGCCCGCTGGACAATGAGCAGTTCTTC,CASSPLDNEQFF
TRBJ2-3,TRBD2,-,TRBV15,TGTGCCACCAGCAGAGGAGCGGGAGACACAGATACGCAGTATTTT,CATSRGAGDTDTQYF
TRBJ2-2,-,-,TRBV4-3,TGCGCCAGCAGCCAAGAAAGGTCACGGACGAACACCGGGGAGCTGTTTTTT,CASSQERSRTNTGELFF
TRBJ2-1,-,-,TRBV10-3,TGTGCCATCAGTGAGCTGGGAACCTACAATGAGCAGTTCTTC,CAISELGTYNEQFF
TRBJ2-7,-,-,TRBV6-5,TGTGCCAGCGGTGGATGGGGCTACGAGCAGTACTTC,CASGGWGYEQYF
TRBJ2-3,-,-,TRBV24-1,TGTGCCACCAGCAGTGGGGCCCCAGATACGCAGTATTTT,CATSSGAPDTQYF
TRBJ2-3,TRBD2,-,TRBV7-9,TGTGCCAGCAGCTTATCTTTCTTGACTAGCGGGGGCGCTTCCACAGATACGCAGTATTTT,CASSLSFLTSGGASTDTQYF
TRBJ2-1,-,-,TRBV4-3,TGCGCCAGCAGCCACGCAACCTACAATGAGCAGTTCTTC,CASSHATYNEQFF
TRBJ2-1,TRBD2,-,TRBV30,TGTGCCTGGAGGGGGACTAGCTCCTACAATGAGCAGTTCTTC,CAWRGTSSYNEQFF
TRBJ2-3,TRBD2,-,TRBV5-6,TGTGCCAGCAGCTTGATTGGGACTAGCCCGAGGGATACGCAGTATTTT,CASSLIGTSPRDTQYF
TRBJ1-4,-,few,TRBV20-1,TGCAGTGCTAGTCCGGGACCTAATGAAAAACTGTTTTTT,CSASPGPNEKLFF
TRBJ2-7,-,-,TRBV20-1,TGCAGTGCTAGAGACGGGTGGCCCCAGTACTTC,CSARDGWPQYF